Listed below are T cell receptor beta chains from one sample, sequenced in a study of PD-1 and CTLA-4 blockade in melanoma. This table comes from immunoSEQ multiplex PCR, and its TCRdb copy is limited to in-frame clones, with some not included. The sample yields 20,000 or so clones, more than 70% seen once. Sequencing was performed on CD8+ T cells from peripheral blood, taken before anti-PD-1 treatment. These receptors were obtained from a human donor with melanoma. CDR3s include the opening cysteine and the closing phenylalanine or tryptophan. D genes are given only for firm matches. Part of the rows lack a size; the others show once, few, many or a class for expanded clones.

clone size: NA
J gene: TRBJ1-1
D gene: NA
V gene: TRBV5-6
CDR3 DNA: TGTGCCAGCAGCTGGGAGGGGTTTAACACTGAAGCTTTCTTT
CDR3 protein: CASSWEGFNTEAFF

clone size: NA
J gene: TRBJ2-7
D gene: NA
V gene: TRBV6-1
CDR3 DNA: TGTGCCAGCAGTGAAGGGGAATTCTACGAGCAGTACTTC
CDR3 protein: CASSEGEFYEQYF

clone size: NA
J gene: TRBJ1-1
D gene: NA
V gene: TRBV19
CDR3 DNA: TGTGCCAGTAAAACCGTGAACACTGAAGCTTTCTTT
CDR3 protein: CASKTVNTEAFF

clone size: once
J gene: TRBJ2-5
D gene: NA
V gene: TRBV7-9
CDR3 DNA: TGTGCCAGCAGCTTATCTCTCCAAGAGACCCAGTACTTC
CDR3 protein: CASSLSLQETQYF

clone size: NA
J gene: TRBJ2-5
D gene: TRBD2
V gene: TRBV7-2
CDR3 DNA: TGTGCCAGCAGCTTAGGAACTAGCGCGGGAGAGACCCAGTACTTC
CDR3 protein: CASSLGTSAGETQYF

clone size: NA
J gene: TRBJ2-1
D gene: NA
V gene: TRBV27
CDR3 DNA: TGTGCCAGCAGTTTGGGGGTCGCATACAATGAGCAGTTCTTC
CDR3 protein: CASSLGVAYNEQFF

clone size: NA
J gene: TRBJ1-1
D gene: NA
V gene: TRBV28
CDR3 DNA: TGTGCCAGCAGTCAAAGTACTGAAGCTTTCTTT
CDR3 protein: CASSQSTEAFF

clone size: once
J gene: TRBJ1-2
D gene: NA
V gene: TRBV13
CDR3 DNA: TGTGCCAGCAGCTCAGGGGTTTACGGCTACACCTTC
CDR3 protein: CASSSGVYGYTF

clone size: NA
J gene: TRBJ1-4
D gene: TRBD1
V gene: TRBV7-8
CDR3 DNA: TGTGCCAGCAGCGATCGGACAGGGGGCAGTTCTAATGAAAAACTGTTTTTT
CDR3 protein: CASSDRTGGSSNEKLFF

clone size: NA
J gene: TRBJ2-1
D gene: NA
V gene: TRBV4-1
CDR3 DNA: TGCGCCAGCAGCCCAGACGGCACCTTGAGCTCCTACAATGAGCAGTTCTTC
CDR3 protein: CASSPDGTLSSYNEQFF

clone size: NA
J gene: TRBJ2-3
D gene: NA
V gene: TRBV3-1/TRBV3-2
CDR3 DNA: TGTGCCAGCAGCCCATCTCTACTCCAAGGGATCACAGATACGCAGTATTTT
CDR3 protein: CASSPSLLQGITDTQYF

clone size: NA
J gene: TRBJ1-4
D gene: TRBD1
V gene: TRBV15
CDR3 DNA: TGTGCCACCAGCAGGGGACAGGTGGATGAAAAACTGTTTTTT
CDR3 protein: CATSRGQVDEKLFF

clone size: NA
J gene: TRBJ2-7
D gene: NA
V gene: TRBV5-1
CDR3 DNA: TGCGCCAGCAGCTTGGAGGTCAATCCTGCCTACGAGCAGTACTTC
CDR3 protein: CASSLEVNPAYEQYF

clone size: NA
J gene: TRBJ1-1
D gene: TRBD1
V gene: TRBV5-4
CDR3 DNA: TGTGCCAGCAGCCCTGACAGGGCCTACACTGAAGCTTTCTTT
CDR3 protein: CASSPDRAYTEAFF

clone size: NA
J gene: TRBJ2-7
D gene: TRBD1
V gene: TRBV28
CDR3 DNA: TGTGCCAGCACCCAAGGGGGCGAAGTCCGCGAGCAGTACTTC
CDR3 protein: CASTQGGEVREQYF

clone size: NA
J gene: TRBJ2-7
D gene: NA
V gene: TRBV27
CDR3 DNA: TGTGCCAGCAGTTTACAACCAGGGTCCTACGAGCAGTACTTC
CDR3 protein: CASSLQPGSYEQYF

clone size: few
J gene: TRBJ1-1
D gene: TRBD1
V gene: TRBV7-8
CDR3 DNA: TGTGCCAGCAGCGCCGACAGGGGCCCTGAAGCTTTCTTT
CDR3 protein: CASSADRGPEAFF

clone size: NA
J gene: TRBJ2-6
D gene: NA
V gene: TRBV12-1
CDR3 DNA: TGTGCCAGCAGCGAAAGGGTGTATAGGACAAAGCGGGCCAACGTCCTGACTTTC
CDR3 protein: CASSERVYRTKRANVLTF

clone size: NA
J gene: TRBJ2-3
D gene: TRBD2
V gene: TRBV30
CDR3 DNA: TGTACGGGCGACCGGGGGGAAACTAGCACAGATACGCAGTATTTT
CDR3 protein: CTGDRGETSTDTQYF

clone size: NA
J gene: TRBJ2-7
D gene: NA
V gene: TRBV28
CDR3 DNA: TGTGCCAGCAGTTTCTGGGTGGGCCGCGAGGGGCAGTACTTC
CDR3 protein: CASSFWVGREGQYF

clone size: NA
J gene: TRBJ2-7
D gene: TRBD2
V gene: TRBV28
CDR3 DNA: TGTGCCAGCAGTCCGTCGGGACTAGCTCACGGCGAGCAGTACTTC
CDR3 protein: CASSPSGLAHGEQYF

clone size: NA
J gene: TRBJ1-2
D gene: NA
V gene: TRBV28
CDR3 DNA: TGTGCCAGCAGTTTACCCGACAGTTACTATGGCTACACCTTC
CDR3 protein: CASSLPDSYYGYTF

clone size: NA
J gene: TRBJ2-1
D gene: TRBD2
V gene: TRBV30
CDR3 DNA: TGTGCCTGGAGTACTAGCGGGGGGGCGGTTTTCAATGAGCAGTTCTTC
CDR3 protein: CAWSTSGGAVFNEQFF

clone size: NA
J gene: TRBJ1-2
D gene: TRBD1
V gene: TRBV28
CDR3 DNA: TGTGCCAGCCAGCCCGGACAGGGGGTTGGCGGCTACACCTTC
CDR3 protein: CASQPGQGVGGYTF

clone size: NA
J gene: TRBJ2-7
D gene: NA
V gene: TRBV5-5
CDR3 DNA: TGTGCCAGCAGCCCCGGACAGGGAGGGATATCCTCCTACGAGCAGTACTTC
CDR3 protein: CASSPGQGGISSYEQYF

clone size: NA
J gene: TRBJ2-7
D gene: TRBD1
V gene: TRBV3-1/TRBV3-2
CDR3 DNA: TGTGCCAGCAGCCAGTTCCGGGACAGGGACTACGAGCAGTACTTC
CDR3 protein: CASSQFRDRDYEQYF

clone size: NA
J gene: TRBJ2-7
D gene: NA
V gene: TRBV9
CDR3 DNA: TGTGCCAGCAGCCCCCGCAGCGGCGGTACCTACGAGCAGTACTTC
CDR3 protein: CASSPRSGGTYEQYF

clone size: NA
J gene: TRBJ2-5
D gene: TRBD1
V gene: TRBV7-8
CDR3 DNA: TGTGCCAGCAGCTTTGGGCAGGGGGCGCGGGAGACCCAGTACTTC
CDR3 protein: CASSFGQGARETQYF

clone size: few
J gene: TRBJ1-1
D gene: NA
V gene: TRBV2
CDR3 DNA: TGTGCCAGCAGCGCTACAGGGCAGGGCTTCACTGAAGCTTTCTTT
CDR3 protein: CASSATGQGFTEAFF

clone size: NA
J gene: TRBJ1-1
D gene: NA
V gene: TRBV28
CDR3 DNA: TGTGCCAGCAGTTTGGGCAGGAACACTGAAGCTTTCTTT
CDR3 protein: CASSLGRNTEAFF

clone size: NA
J gene: TRBJ1-6
D gene: NA
V gene: TRBV7-6
CDR3 DNA: TGTGCCAGCAGCTCCGAAACTGGGAGGAATTCACCCCTCCACTTT
CDR3 protein: CASSSETGRNSPLHF

clone size: few
J gene: TRBJ2-7
D gene: TRBD2
V gene: TRBV7-6
CDR3 DNA: TGTGCCAGCAGCCACTCGACTAGCGGGGAGGGCGAGCAGTACTTC
CDR3 protein: CASSHSTSGEGEQYF

clone size: NA
J gene: TRBJ1-1
D gene: TRBD1
V gene: TRBV7-2
CDR3 DNA: TGTGCCAGCACGACAGGGGCGGTTACTGAAGCTTTCTTT
CDR3 protein: CASTTGAVTEAFF

clone size: NA
J gene: TRBJ2-3
D gene: TRBD2
V gene: TRBV7-9
CDR3 DNA: TGTGCCAGCAGCTCCCCTAGCGGGGACCTCACAGATACGCAGTATTTT
CDR3 protein: CASSSPSGDLTDTQYF

clone size: NA
J gene: TRBJ2-2
D gene: TRBD1
V gene: TRBV27
CDR3 DNA: TGTGCCAGCAGAAGCTTAGGACAGGGGGCGGAGCTGTTTTTT
CDR3 protein: CASRSLGQGAELFF

clone size: NA
J gene: TRBJ2-7
D gene: NA
V gene: TRBV30
CDR3 DNA: TGTGCCTGGAGTGGGGGTTACGAGCAGTACTTC
CDR3 protein: CAWSGGYEQYF

clone size: few
J gene: TRBJ2-6
D gene: NA
V gene: TRBV28
CDR3 DNA: TGTGCCAGCAGTTTGCTTACCAGGGGCCCTATCTCTGGGGCCAACGTCCTGACTTTC
CDR3 protein: CASSLLTRGPISGANVLTF

clone size: NA
J gene: TRBJ2-7
D gene: NA
V gene: TRBV7-9
CDR3 DNA: TGTGCCAGCAGTTACCCGGGAAGAGGCGAGCAGTACTTC
CDR3 protein: CASSYPGRGEQYF

clone size: NA
J gene: TRBJ2-3
D gene: TRBD2
V gene: TRBV5-1
CDR3 DNA: TGCGCCAGCAGCCCGACTAGCGGGGCAGCAGATACGCAGTATTTT
CDR3 protein: CASSPTSGAADTQYF

clone size: few
J gene: TRBJ1-1
D gene: NA
V gene: TRBV7-9
CDR3 DNA: TGTGCCAGCAGGTTACAGTCCCCTGAAGCTTTCTTT
CDR3 protein: CASRLQSPEAFF

clone size: NA
J gene: TRBJ1-5
D gene: TRBD1
V gene: TRBV9
CDR3 DNA: TGTGCCAGCAGCGTTGGGACAGTCAATCAGCCCCAGCATTTT
CDR3 protein: CASSVGTVNQPQHF

clone size: NA
J gene: TRBJ2-1
D gene: NA
V gene: TRBV29-1
CDR3 DNA: TGCAGCGTTGAAGAATCCCAACAGCGGGTAGAGCAGTTCTTC
CDR3 protein: CSVEESQQRVEQFF

clone size: NA
J gene: TRBJ2-6
D gene: TRBD1
V gene: TRBV10-3
CDR3 DNA: TGTGCCATCCGTTTGGGCTTGGGGACAGTTTATAATAGCTCTGGGGCCAACGTCCTGACTTTC
CDR3 protein: CAIRLGLGTVYNSSGANVLTF

clone size: medium-sized
J gene: TRBJ2-7
D gene: NA
V gene: TRBV30
CDR3 DNA: TGTGCCTGGAGTGTAGCAGGGGCCTCCTACGAGCAGTACTTC
CDR3 protein: CAWSVAGASYEQYF

clone size: NA
J gene: TRBJ1-5
D gene: NA
V gene: TRBV5-6
CDR3 DNA: TGTGCCAGCAGCACCGGACAGAATCAGCCCCAGCATTTT
CDR3 protein: CASSTGQNQPQHF

clone size: once
J gene: TRBJ2-2
D gene: NA
V gene: TRBV6-5
CDR3 DNA: TGTGCCAGCAGTCCTTCGACTGCTTACACCGGGGAGCTGTTTTTT
CDR3 protein: CASSPSTAYTGELFF

clone size: NA
J gene: TRBJ2-2
D gene: NA
V gene: TRBV5-4
CDR3 DNA: TGTGCCAGCAGCGCTAACACCGGGGAGCTGTTTTTT
CDR3 protein: CASSANTGELFF

clone size: NA
J gene: TRBJ2-1
D gene: NA
V gene: TRBV18
CDR3 DNA: TGTGCCAGCTCACCATTTGCAGGGGTCGATGAGCAGTTCTTC
CDR3 protein: CASSPFAGVDEQFF